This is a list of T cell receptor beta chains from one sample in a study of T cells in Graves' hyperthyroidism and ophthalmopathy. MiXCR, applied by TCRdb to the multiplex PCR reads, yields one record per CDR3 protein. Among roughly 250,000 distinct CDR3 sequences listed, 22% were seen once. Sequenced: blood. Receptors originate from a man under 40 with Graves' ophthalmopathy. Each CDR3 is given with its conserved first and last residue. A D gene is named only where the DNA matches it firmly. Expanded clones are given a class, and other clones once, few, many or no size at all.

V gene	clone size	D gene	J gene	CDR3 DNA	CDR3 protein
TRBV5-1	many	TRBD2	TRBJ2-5	TGCGCCAGCAGAGCGGTCGGAACTAGCGTACAAGAGACCCAGTACTTC	CASRAVGTSVQETQYF
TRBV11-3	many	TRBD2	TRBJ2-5	TGTGCCAGCAGCCCGCGGACTAGCGGGAGAATAGGAGAGACCCAGTACTTC	CASSPRTSGRIGETQYF
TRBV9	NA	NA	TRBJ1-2	TGTGCCAGCAGCGTAGGCGGCGGCTCTAACTATGGCTACACCTTC	CASSVGGGSNYGYTF
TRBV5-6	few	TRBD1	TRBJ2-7	TGTGCCAGCAGCTTGGATGGTAAGGGGGCGCGGGACGAGCAGTACTTC	CASSLDGKGARDEQYF
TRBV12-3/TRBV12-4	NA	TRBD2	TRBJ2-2	TGTGCCAGCAGCTTTGCGGGAGGAGTAACCGGGGAGCTGTTTTTT	CASSFAGGVTGELFF
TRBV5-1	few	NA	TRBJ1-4	TGCGCCAGCAGCTTAACAGCAACTAATGAAAAACTGTTTTTT	CASSLTATNEKLFF
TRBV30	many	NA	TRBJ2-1	TGTGCCTGGAGTGTACAGGGTAGCATCTACAATGAGCAGTTCTTC	CAWSVQGSIYNEQFF
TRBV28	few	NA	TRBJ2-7	TGTGCCAGCAGTAGCACCGCGTTGAAGGGGCAGTACTTC	CASSSTALKGQYF
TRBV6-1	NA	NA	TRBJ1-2	TGTGCCAGCACCTTAGGGAGGGGGTTTGGCTACACCTTC	CASTLGRGFGYTF
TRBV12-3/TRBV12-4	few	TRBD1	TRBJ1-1	TGTGCCAGCAGGGAGGGACAGGGTAGTTGGTTCGGCACTGAAGCTTTCTTT	CASREGQGSWFGTEAFF
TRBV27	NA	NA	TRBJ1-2	TGTGCCAGCGGCGACGGAGGGTATGGCTACACCTTC	CASGDGGYGYTF
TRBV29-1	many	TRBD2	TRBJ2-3	TGCAGCGTTGAAGGGTTGGCGGGAGAGTCAGATACGCAGTATTTT	CSVEGLAGESDTQYF
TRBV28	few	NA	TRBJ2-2	TGTGCCAGCAGTTTCCAAGGGTTCGGGGAGCTGTTTTTT	CASSFQGFGELFF
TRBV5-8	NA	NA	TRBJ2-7	TGTGCCAGCAGCTTGGGGCAGGTGGGGTCCTACGAGCAGTACTTC	CASSLGQVGSYEQYF
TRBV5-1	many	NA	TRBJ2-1	TGCGCCAGCACTAGCTCCTACAATGAGCAGTTCTTC	CASTSSYNEQFF
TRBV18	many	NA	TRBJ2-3	TGTGCCAGCTCACAAGCGGGCACAGATACGCAGTATTTT	CASSQAGTDTQYF
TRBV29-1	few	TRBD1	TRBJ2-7	TGCAGCGTTGAAGACGGGACAGGGGGCGGCGAGCAGTACTTC	CSVEDGTGGGEQYF
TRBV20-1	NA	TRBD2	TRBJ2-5	TGCAGTGCTAAAGTCGGACTAGCGGGAACTTGGGAGACCCAGTACTTC	CSAKVGLAGTWETQYF
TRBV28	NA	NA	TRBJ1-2	TGTGCCAGCAGTTTAGGCCTCGGCAGAGGAGGCTACGCCTTC	CASSLGLGRGGYAF
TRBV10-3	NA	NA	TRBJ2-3	TGTGCCATCGGGCGAGCAGATACGCAGTATTTT	CAIGRADTQYF
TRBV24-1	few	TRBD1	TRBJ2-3	TGTGCCACCAGTGGACCACAGGGGGCCCCTTGGGGAGATACGCAGTATTTT	CATSGPQGAPWGDTQYF
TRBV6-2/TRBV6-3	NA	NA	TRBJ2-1	TGTGCCAGCAGTTACTTGGCTGTCACCTACAATGAGCAGTTCTTC	CASSYLAVTYNEQFF
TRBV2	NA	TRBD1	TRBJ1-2	TGTGCCAGCAGGCCGGGACAGGGGATTAGTGGCTACACCTTC	CASRPGQGISGYTF
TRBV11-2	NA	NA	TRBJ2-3	TGTGCCAGCAGCGAGTGGGATACGCAGTATTTT	CASSEWDTQYF
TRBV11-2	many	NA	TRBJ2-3	TGTGCCAGCAGCTTAGACCCCTCGCGATCGGCGCAGTATTTT	CASSLDPSRSAQYF
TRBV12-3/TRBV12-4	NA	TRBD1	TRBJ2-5	TGTGCCAGCAGTCCTACAGGGGGCCGAGAGACCCAGTACTTC	CASSPTGGRETQYF
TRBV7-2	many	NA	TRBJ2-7	TGTGCCAGCAGTTCTCCCCCTTCCTACGAGCAGTACTTC	CASSSPPSYEQYF
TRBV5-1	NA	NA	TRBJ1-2	TGCGCCAGCAGCCAGTTCTCGGGGCGTGGCTACACCTTC	CASSQFSGRGYTF
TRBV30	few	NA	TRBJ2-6	TGTGCCTGGAGTGTGGGCGCTGGGGCCAACGTCCTGACTTTC	CAWSVGAGANVLTF
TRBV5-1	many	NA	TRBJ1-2	TGCGCCAGCAGCTTGGTGGCAGGAGATAACTATGGCTACACCTTC	CASSLVAGDNYGYTF
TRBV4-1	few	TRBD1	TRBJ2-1	TGCGCCAGCAGCCAAAGGGACAGCGGCTACAATGAGCAGTTCTTC	CASSQRDSGYNEQFF
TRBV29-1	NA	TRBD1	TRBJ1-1	TGCAGCGTTTATCTGTGGGGGGACAGGGGGCCTGAAGCTTTCTTT	CSVYLWGDRGPEAFF
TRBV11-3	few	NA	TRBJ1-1	TGTGCCAGCAGCTTAGTTCGCGCGCAGGGGGAAGCTTTCTTT	CASSLVRAQGEAFF
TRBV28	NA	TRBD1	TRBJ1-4	TGTGCCAGCAGTTCGCCGAGACAGGGGATAAAACTGTTTTTT	CASSSPRQGIKLFF
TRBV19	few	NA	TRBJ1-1	TGTGCCAGTAACCTGCACACAGGGAACACTGAAGCTTTCTTT	CASNLHTGNTEAFF
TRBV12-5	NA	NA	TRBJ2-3	TGTGCTAGTGGTGACTTCACAGATACGCAGTATTTT	CASGDFTDTQYF
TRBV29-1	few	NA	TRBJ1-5	TGCAGCGTTGGGCTAAACAGGAATCAGCCCCAGCATTTT	CSVGLNRNQPQHF
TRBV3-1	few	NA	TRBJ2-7	TGTGCCAGCAGCCAACCAGCCTTCGGGGAGGCGACCTACGAGCAGTACTTC	CASSQPAFGEATYEQYF